The 9 T cell receptor beta chains below all came from one sample that was sequenced in a study of human T cells and chemical hapten exposure. TCRdb processed the RACE reads anew with MiXCR; each CDR3 protein has one entry. Counted here are about 340,000 distinct CDR3 sequences, approximately 6.9% occurring once; the ten biggest clones make up 7.5% to 9%. Indicated time point: patch test 1, 2 weeks after DPC sensitization. Treatment meaning: therapeutic diphenylcyclopropenone sensitization with weekly scalp DPC. Sequenced material: whole blood, taken in connection with sensitization to the hapten diphenylcyclopropenone (DPC). These receptors were collected from a young woman with alopecia areata. Some clones in this sample may be carry-over from other donors' samples.

The chain links TRBV7-9 to TRBJ2-7; 9 nucleotides match TRBD2. Germline V CDR1 and CDR2: SEHNR, FQNEAQ (reference sequence). This CDR3 has 16 amino acids. Trimming removed 5 bases from V and 1 base from J; junction bases left unmatched: 9. CDR3 protein: CASSEPGLAGSYEQYF. CDR3 bases: TGTGCCAGCAGCGAACCGGGACTAGCTGGGTCCTACGAGCAGTACTTC.

Only a few counts were recorded for this clonotype. This chain links TRBV29-1 with TRBJ2-7; TRBD2 is a possible D gene (6 bases). The V end was cut by 2 bases, the J end by 2 bases, with 16 bases between. The CDR3 totals 15 residues. CDR1 and CDR2 from the germline V gene are SQVTM and ANQGSEA. For the CDR3, the DNA is TGCAGCGTTGAAAGACTCGCGGGGTACCCCTACGAGCAGTACTTC. Translation gives CSVERLAGYPYEQYF.

The chain carries TRBV6-5 and TRBJ2-7; TRBD1 or TRBD2 may be the D gene (5 bases each). The CDR3 length is 12 residues. V lost 6 bases and J 3 bases, leaving 9 bases between the germline ends. Germline assignment: CDR1 MNHEY and CDR2 SVGAGI. The CDR3 protein is CASRRGFYEQYF. Written as DNA, the CDR3 is TGTGCCAGCAGGAGGGGATTCTACGAGCAGTACTTC.

Of note for this clonotype: A clone one base away is much larger, so this may be a read error. The V and J genes are TRBV5-4 and TRBJ2-5; D not certain. The CDR3 is 15 residues long. Looked up from germline, CDR1 is SGHNT and CDR2 is YYREEE (reference sequence). Deletions cut 0 bases from V and 2 bases from J, with 11 bases between. In DNA, the CDR3 is TGTGCCAGCAGCTTGGCCTGGACGACTCAAGAGACCCAGTACTTC. This translates into CASSLAWTTQETQYF.

The rearrangement links TRBV6-5 to TRBJ2-3; D perhaps matches TRBD2 (5 bases). Germline CDR1 is MNHEY and CDR2 is SVGAGI. V gave up 2 bases and J gave up 1 base, with 10 bases separating them. There are 15 residues in the CDR3. CDR3 DNA: TGTGCCAGCAGTTACACCAGCGGACGCACAGATACGCAGTATTTT. It encodes CASSYTSGRTDTQYF.

Many counts were recorded for this clonotype. J is TRBJ2-7 and V is TRBV4-1; the D gene is possibly TRBD2 (6 bases). Trimming took off 0 bases at V and 7 bases at J, with 19 bases between the two ends. This CDR3 has 16 amino acids. Germline V CDR1 and CDR2: MGHRA, YSYEKL. The CDR3 loop is CASSQEEGLYLREQYF. The CDR3 region has the DNA TGCGCCAGCAGCCAAGAGGAGGGGCTCTACCTGCGGGAGCAGTACTTC.

The genes are TRBV29-1 and TRBJ1-1; D call uncertain. Trimming pared 8 bases from V and 5 bases from J, leaving 18 bases between. CDR3 length equals 13 residues. CDR1 and CDR2 from the germline V gene are SQVTM and ANQGSEA. CDR3 sequence reads: CSTDGRRRTEAFF. The CDR3 DNA follows: TGCAGCACAGACGGCCGGCGGCGGACTGAAGCTTTCTTT.

This clonotype has only a few counts. The V call is TRBV6-2 or TRBV6-3, the J call TRBJ2-3; either TRBD1 or TRBD2 may fit D (5 bases each). This CDR3 is 16 amino acids long. Trimming pared 2 bases from V and 6 bases from J, leaving 18 bases between. Germline V CDR1 and CDR2: MNHEY, SVGEGT. The CDR3 coding sequence is TGTGCCAGCAGTTACCGTGGGACGCCTGGATGGGATACGCAGTATTTT. Translation: CASSYRGTPGWDTQYF.

This clonotype appeared a single time. V gene TRBV3-1 combines with J gene TRBJ1-1; D gene unclear. The ends were cut back, 4 bases at V and 6 bases at J, with 12 bases in the middle. The length of the CDR3 is 13 residues. CDR1 and CDR2 (germline): LGHDT, YNNKEL (reference sequence). The CDR3 loop is CASSRPGDPEAFF. CDR3 nucleotide sequence: TGTGCCAGCAGCCGACCCGGCGATCCTGAAGCTTTCTTT.